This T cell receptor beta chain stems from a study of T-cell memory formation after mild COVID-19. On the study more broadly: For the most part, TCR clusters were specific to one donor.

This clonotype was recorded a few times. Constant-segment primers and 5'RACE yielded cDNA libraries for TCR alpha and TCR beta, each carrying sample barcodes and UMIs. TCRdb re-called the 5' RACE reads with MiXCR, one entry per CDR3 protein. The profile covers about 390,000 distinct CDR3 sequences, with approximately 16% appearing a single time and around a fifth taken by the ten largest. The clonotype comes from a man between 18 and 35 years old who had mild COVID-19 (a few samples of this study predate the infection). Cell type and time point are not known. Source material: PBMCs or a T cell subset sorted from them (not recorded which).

The DNA of the CDR3 is TGTGCCAGCAGTTTATCAGGGGGCGCAGGGGAGGCGAACTATGGCTACACCTTC. Residues: CASSLSGGAGEANYGYTF. The chain has TRBV12-3 or TRBV12-4 and TRBJ1-2; 8 nucleotides line up with TRBD1. V lost 2 bases to trimming and J lost 2 bases; unmatched junction nucleotides: 13. The CDR3 loop spans 18 amino acids.